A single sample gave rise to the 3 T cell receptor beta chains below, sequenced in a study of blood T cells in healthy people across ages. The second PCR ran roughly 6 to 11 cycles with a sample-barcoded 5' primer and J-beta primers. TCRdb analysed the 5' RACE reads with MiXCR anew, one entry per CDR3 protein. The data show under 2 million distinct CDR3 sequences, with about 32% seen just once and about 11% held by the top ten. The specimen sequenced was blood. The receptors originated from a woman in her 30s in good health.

CDR3 loop: CASSQVLGIETQYF. The CDR3, as DNA: TGCGCCAGCAGCCAAGTTCTGGGGATCGAGACCCAGTACTTC. This chain uses TRBV4-1 with TRBJ2-5; D gene uncertain. Trimming cost V 1 base and J 5 bases, with 11 bases left between them. The CDR3 runs 14 residues. CDR1 and CDR2 from the germline V gene are MGHRA and YSYEKL.

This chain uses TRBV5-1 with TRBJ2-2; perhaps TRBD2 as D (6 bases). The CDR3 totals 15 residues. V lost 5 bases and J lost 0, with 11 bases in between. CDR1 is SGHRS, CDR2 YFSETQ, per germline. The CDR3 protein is CASSKAGTNTGELFF. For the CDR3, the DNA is TGCGCCAGCAGTAAAGCGGGTACGAACACCGGGGAGCTGTTTTTT.

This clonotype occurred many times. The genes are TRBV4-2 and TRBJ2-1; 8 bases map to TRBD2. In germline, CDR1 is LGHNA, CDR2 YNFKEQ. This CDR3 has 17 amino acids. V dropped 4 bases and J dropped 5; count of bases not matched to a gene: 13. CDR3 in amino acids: CASSPDYFSGINNEQFF. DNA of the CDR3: TGTGCCAGCAGCCCAGATTATTTTAGCGGGATTAACAATGAGCAGTTCTTC.